Presented here are 16 T cell receptor beta chains from one specimen sequenced in a study of blood T cell repertoires in COVID-19. Some clones are missing from TCRdb's copy, which holds only in-frame ones; the method was immunoSEQ multiplex PCR. The data contain under 350,000 clones, about nine tenths of them seen just once; the ten biggest clones take up over 1.5%. The sequenced material came from peripheral blood. The receptors shown here come from a woman aged 25 to 45 with COVID-19, enrolled during active disease.

This rearrangement joins TRBV2 to TRBJ2-1, with 9 bases identical to TRBD2. Germline values: CDR1 SNHLY, CDR2 FYNNEI. The CDR3 covers 15 residues. V gave up 3 bases and J gave up 6 bases; unmatched junction bases: 6. CDR3 loop: CASSDGTSPTNEQFF. CDR3 DNA sequence: TGTGCCAGCAGTGACGGGACTAGCCCCACCAATGAGCAGTTCTTC. Supplemented by reference TRBV2 and TRBJ2-1, the full variable domain reads EPEVTQTPSHQVTQMGQEVILRCVPISNHLYFYWYRQILGQKVEFLVSFYNNEISEKSEIFDDQFSVERPDGSNFTLKIRSTKLEDSAMYFCASSDGTSPTNEQFFGPGTRLTVL.

The chain links TRBV9 to TRBJ1-1; D gene uncertain. Trimming left V 3 bases short and J 4 bases short, with 10 bases between. CDR1 and CDR2 (germline): SGDLS, YYNGEE. The CDR3 is made up of 13 amino acids. The CDR3, as DNA: TGTGCCAGCAGCGCCCTACGGGGCACTGAAGCTTTCTTT. This codes for CASSALRGTEAFF.

The chain recombines TRBV10-1 with TRBJ1-2; the D is unclear. The CDR3 contains 14 residues. The germline V and J ends were trimmed by 6 bases and 2 bases, with 13 bases remaining between them. The germline V gene has CDR1 WNHNN and CDR2 SYGVQD (reference sequence). The CDR3 region is CASRPRHLNYGYTF. The CDR3 DNA reads as TGCGCCAGCAGGCCCCGACACCTGAACTATGGCTACACCTTC.

The chain uses TRBV11-3 and TRBJ2-7; 7 nucleotides agree with TRBD1. CDR1 is SGHNT, CDR2 YENEEA, per germline. The trim removed 11 bases at V and 4 bases at J, leaving 14 bases unmatched. The CDR3 sequence is 14 residues long. The CDR3 loop reads CAGWDRKQSYEQYV. DNA of the CDR3: TGTGCCGGATGGGACAGAAAGCAAAGTTACGAGCAGTACGTC.

The V and J genes are TRBV5-4 and TRBJ2-3, with 13 bases identical to TRBD2. The CDR3 has 16 amino acids. Germline V gene data show CDR1 as SGHNT and CDR2 as YYREEE (reference sequence). V lost 4 bases to trimming and J lost 3 bases; unmatched junction nucleotides: 5. Here the CDR3 reads CASSVTSGGLTDTQYF. Written as DNA, the CDR3 is TGTGCCAGCAGCGTGACTAGCGGGGGGCTAACAGATACGCAGTATTTT.

This sequence joins TRBV7-6 and TRBJ1-2; 8 positions match TRBD1. Per germline, CDR1 SGHVS and CDR2 FNYEAQ. With 5 bases clipped from V and 4 bases from J, the junction kept 18 bases outside the gene matches. The CDR3 loop spans 18 amino acids. CDR3 nucleotides: TGTGCCAGCAGCCCCGAGAGGGGACCCCGACAGGGGACCTATGGCTACACCTTC. This gives the protein CASSPERGPRQGTYGYTF.

This chain connects TRBV5-1 to TRBJ2-1; the match to TRBD1 covers 8 bases. The V segment lost 5 bases and the J segment 0 bases; nucleotides outside the gene matches: 19. Germline V gene lookup returns CDR1 SGHRS and CDR2 YFSETQ. This CDR3 is 20 amino acids long. The CDR3 spells CASSLPWDRNLYSSYNEQFF. The CDR3 DNA follows: TGCGCCAGCAGTCTGCCTTGGGACAGGAACCTTTATTCCTCCTACAATGAGCAGTTCTTC. Supplemented by reference TRBV5-1 and TRBJ2-1, the full variable domain reads KAGVTQTPRYLIKTRGQQVTLSCSPISGHRSVSWYQQTPGQGLQFLFEYFSETQRNKGNFPGRFSGRQFSNSRSEMNVSTLELGDSALYLCASSLPWDRNLYSSYNEQFFGPGTRLTVL.

The genes are TRBV6-5 and TRBJ2-1; 8 positions match TRBD1. In germline, CDR1 is MNHEY, CDR2 SVGAGI. J gave up 7 bases and V 6 bases, and 8 bases lay outside the gene matches. The CDR3 consists of 14 residues. CDR3: CASSRTGTSNEQFF. The CDR3 DNA follows: TGTGCCAGCAGCCGGACAGGGACGTCAAATGAGCAGTTCTTC.

V is TRBV3-1 (or the pseudogene TRBV3-2) and J is TRBJ1-5, with 7 bases that match TRBD1. This CDR3 region has 20 residues. Germline trimming cut 5 bases from V and 0 bases from J; bases unmatched to any gene: 19. Germline V gene data show CDR1 as LGHDT and CDR2 as YNNKEL (reference sequence). CDR3 residues: CASSLVDRQGFNPSNQPQHF. CDR3 nucleotide sequence: TGTGCCAGCAGCTTGGTGGACAGGCAAGGCTTCAATCCTAGCAATCAGCCCCAGCATTTT.

This chain uses TRBV11-3 with TRBJ2-3; D remains ambiguous. The CDR3 covers 17 residues. V shed 5 bases and J shed 0 bases, with 18 bases lying between them. Germline V lookup: CDR1 SGHNT, CDR2 YENEEA. CDR3 sequence: CASSPRTFHTSTDTQYF. The CDR3 nucleotides read TGTGCCAGCAGCCCTAGAACGTTCCACACTAGCACAGATACGCAGTATTTT.

This chain uses TRBV5-1 with TRBJ1-3, with 7 bases matching TRBD1. Germline CDR1 and CDR2: SGHRS and YFSETQ. The junction had 5 bases not matched to a gene; V was cut back by 0 bases and J by 2 bases. The CDR3 consists of 16 residues. In nucleotides, the CDR3 is TGCGCCAGCAGCTTGGACCCGACAGGGACTGGAAACACCATATATTTT. As protein: CASSLDPTGTGNTIYF.

The chain links TRBV5-5 to TRBJ2-5; 9 bases match TRBD1. With 0 bases clipped from V and 5 bases from J, the junction kept 8 bases outside the gene matches. CDR3 length equals 16 residues. Germline-derived CDR1 and CDR2 are SGHKS and YYEKEE (reference sequence). Here the CDR3 DNA reads TGTGCCAGCAGCTTGGGGGGACAGGGAGAGTGGGAGACCCAGTACTTC. Amino acids: CASSLGGQGEWETQYF.

The rearrangement joins TRBV14 to TRBJ1-2, with 7 nucleotides matching TRBD1. This CDR3 has 20 amino acids. The germline V gene encodes CDR1 SGHDN and CDR2 FVKESK. V gave up 3 bases and J gave up 5 bases; unmatched junction bases: 24. The DNA for the CDR3 is TGTGCCAGCAGCCAGACCTTTACAGGGTATGGCGCCAGGGGGAAATATGGCTACACCTTC. This gives the protein CASSQTFTGYGARGKYGYTF.

The chain combines TRBV7-8 with TRBJ2-2; tentative D call: TRBD2 (5 bases). With 5 bases removed from V and 3 bases from J, the gap between germline ends came to 22 bases. CDR3 length: 18 amino acids. Germline CDR1 reads SGHVS; CDR2 reads FQNEAQ. The CDR3 DNA follows: TGTGCCAGCAGCCGGAAGACACGAACTACGGGGTACACCGGGGAGCTGTTTTTT. Encoded protein: CASSRKTRTTGYTGELFF.

V gene TRBV29-1 combines with J gene TRBJ2-6, with 12 bases that match TRBD1. Per germline, CDR1 SQVTM and CDR2 ANQGSEA. The V gene end was trimmed by 6 bases and the J gene end by 1 base; junction bases not matched to a gene: 4. The CDR3 is made up of 16 amino acids. CDR3 in amino acids: CSVGQGAPSGANVLTF. CDR3 nucleotides: TGCAGCGTGGGACAGGGGGCCCCGTCTGGGGCCAACGTCCTGACTTTC.

The chain employs TRBV19 and TRBJ1-3, with D unclear. The length of the CDR3 is 14 residues. The V gene lost 3 bases and the J gene lost 4 bases, with 10 bases spanning the gap. CDR1 and CDR2 (germline): LNHDA, SQIVND (reference sequence). CDR3 coding DNA: TGTGCCAGTAGTATTTCCGTAACAGGAAACACCATATATTTT. Its translation is CASSISVTGNTIYF.